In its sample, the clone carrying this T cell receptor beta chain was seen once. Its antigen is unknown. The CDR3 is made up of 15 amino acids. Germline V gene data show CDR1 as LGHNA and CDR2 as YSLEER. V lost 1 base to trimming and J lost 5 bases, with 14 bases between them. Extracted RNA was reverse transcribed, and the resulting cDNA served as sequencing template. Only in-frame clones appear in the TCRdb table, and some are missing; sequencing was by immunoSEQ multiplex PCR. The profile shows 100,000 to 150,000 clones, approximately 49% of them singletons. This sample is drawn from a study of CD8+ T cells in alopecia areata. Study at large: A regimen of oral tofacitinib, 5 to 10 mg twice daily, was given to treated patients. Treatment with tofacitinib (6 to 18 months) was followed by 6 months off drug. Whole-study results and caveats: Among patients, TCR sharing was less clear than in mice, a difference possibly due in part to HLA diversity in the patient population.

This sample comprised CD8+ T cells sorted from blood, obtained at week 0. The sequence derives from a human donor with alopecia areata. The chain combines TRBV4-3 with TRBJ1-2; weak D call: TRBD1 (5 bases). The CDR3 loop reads CASSQVWGDLYGYTF. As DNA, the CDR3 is TGCGCCAGCAGCCAAGTCTGGGGCGATTTGTATGGCTACACCTTC.